These T cell receptor beta chains were read from a single sample in a study of Ad26.COV2.S vaccination and SARS-CoV-2 variants. Profiling relied on immunoSEQ multiplex PCR, and the TCRdb table lists in-frame clones only, not all of them. This sample carries about 180,000 clones, around 88% of them seen once, and the ten largest clones take about 5.5%. This specimen was peripheral blood, taken after recovery from COVID-19. The origin of the receptors is a human donor who had recovered from COVID-19. Both conserved end residues are part of each CDR3. Fields, in order: clone size, V gene, D gene, J gene, CDR3 length, CDR3 protein, CDR3 DNA. A D gene is named only where the DNA matches it firmly. The size of a clone is reported for some rows only, either as once, few or many, or as a class for expanded clones.

>NA|TRBV6-6|TRBD1|TRBJ1-2|12
CASRGQGYGYTF
TGTGCCAGCAGGGGACAGGGTTATGGCTACACCTTC
>NA|TRBV4-1|TRBD1|TRBJ1-4|16
CASSQEQGTTNEKLFF
TGCGCCAGCAGCCAAGAACAGGGGACAACTAATGAAAAACTGTTTTTT
>once|TRBV7-2|NA|TRBJ1-6|13
CASSLQGFSPLHF
TGTGCCAGCAGCTTACAGGGATTTTCACCCCTCCACTTT
>few|TRBV5-4|NA|TRBJ2-7|13
CASSLTGNHEQYF
TGTGCCAGCAGCTTGACAGGGAACCACGAGCAGTACTTC
>NA|TRBV19|NA|TRBJ2-7|14
CASSSGQGYDEQYF
TGTGCCAGTTCCTCAGGGCAGGGCTATGACGAGCAGTACTTC
>NA|TRBV7-9|NA|TRBJ1-6|16
CASSSGTSSYNSPLHF
TGTGCCAGCAGCTCGGGGACCAGCTCCTATAATTCACCCCTCCACTTT
>NA|TRBV7-2|TRBD1|TRBJ1-5|14
CASSSQGEGQPQHF
TGTGCCAGCAGCTCCCAGGGGGAGGGGCAGCCCCAGCATTTT
>NA|TRBV6-5|NA|TRBJ1-1|13
CASSYSGSSEAFF
TGTGCCAGCAGTTACTCAGGGTCATCTGAAGCTTTCTTT
>NA|TRBV27|NA|TRBJ2-1|16
CASSFIGFGSYNEQFF
TGTGCCAGCAGTTTCATTGGATTCGGCTCCTACAATGAGCAGTTCTTC
>NA|TRBV23-1|TRBD1|TRBJ1-3|14
CAGPIRDRTNTIYF
TGCGCCGGCCCAATCCGGGACAGAACTAACACCATATATTTT
>NA|TRBV11-2|NA|TRBJ2-7|14
CASSFLTSALEQYF
TGTGCCAGCAGCTTCCTCACATCGGCGCTCGAGCAGTACTTC
>NA|TRBV24-1|NA|TRBJ2-6|14
CATSFGSGANVLTF
TGTGCCACCAGTTTTGGGTCTGGGGCCAACGTCCTGACTTTC
>once|TRBV9|TRBD1|TRBJ1-4|18
CASSSSLRDRGRNEKLFF
TGTGCCAGCAGCAGCTCTCTCCGGGACAGGGGAAGAAATGAAAAACTGTTTTTT
>NA|TRBV6-5|NA|TRBJ2-2|14
CASSYLSNTGELFF
TGTGCCAGCAGTTACCTTAGTAACACCGGGGAGCTGTTTTTT
>NA|TRBV7-8|NA|TRBJ2-2|14
CASTNDELGGELFF
TGTGCCAGCACCAACGACGAGCTAGGGGGGGAGCTGTTTTTT
>NA|TRBV27|NA|TRBJ2-7|15
CASSLYVNGIYEQYF
TGTGCCAGCAGTTTATACGTAAACGGGATTTACGAGCAGTACTTC
>NA|TRBV30|TRBD2|TRBJ2-1|13
CAWSGGGASEQFF
TGTGCCTGGTCAGGCGGGGGAGCGAGTGAGCAGTTCTTC
>NA|TRBV7-2|TRBD2|TRBJ2-2|15
CASSLGGGAGGELFF
TGTGCCAGCAGCTTAGGCGGGGGGGCAGGCGGGGAGCTGTTTTTT
>NA|TRBV19|NA|TRBJ1-1|14
CASSIPWGNTEAFF
TGTGCCAGTAGTATCCCATGGGGGAACACTGAAGCTTTCTTT
>NA|TRBV12-3/TRBV12-4|NA|TRBJ1-1|12
CASSLGTREAFF
TGTGCCAGCAGTTTAGGGACACGTGAAGCTTTCTTT
>NA|TRBV7-9|TRBD2|TRBJ2-4|16
CASSPRGGRIKDIQYF
TGTGCCAGCAGCCCTCGGGGGGGAAGGATTAAGGACATTCAGTACTTC
>once|TRBV20-1|NA|TRBJ2-7|15
CSASSLERRGYEQYF
TGCAGTGCTAGTTCCCTAGAGCGGAGGGGCTACGAGCAGTACTTC
>NA|TRBV19|NA|TRBJ2-1|14
CASSIRGAVDEQFF
TGTGCCAGTAGTATCAGGGGCGCGGTGGATGAGCAGTTCTTC
>NA|TRBV9|TRBD2|TRBJ2-3|15
CASSHAGGSADTQYF
TGTGCCAGCAGTCATGCTGGCGGGAGCGCAGATACGCAGTATTTT
>NA|TRBV12-3/TRBV12-4|TRBD2|TRBJ2-7|13
CASTPGGGNEQYF
TGTGCCAGCACCCCGGGAGGTGGGAACGAGCAGTACTTC